Following are 26 T cell receptor beta chains from one sample sequenced in a study of shared clonotypes between healthy human individuals. TCRdb keeps only in-frame clones here, not all; method: immunoSEQ multiplex PCR. The sample lists under 2,500,000 clones, approximately 94% occurring once. The sample taken for sequencing was naive CD4+ T cells sorted from blood. Specified subset: CD45RA+ positively selected. The receptors derive from a man aged 18 to 30 in good health.

The rearrangement links TRBV5-1 to TRBJ1-2; D uncertain. The CDR3 spans 14 residues. Germline loops: CDR1 SGHRS, CDR2 YFSETQ. Trimming left V 0 bases short and J 2 bases short, with 8 bases between. Here the CDR3 DNA reads TGCGCCAGCAGCTTGGCCGTAAACAACTATGGCTACACCTTC. Translated, it gives CASSLAVNNYGYTF.

The chain recombines TRBV6-6 with TRBJ2-2; D gene ambiguous. Trimming cost V 2 bases and J 2 bases, with 6 bases left between them. From germline, CDR1 is MNHNY and CDR2 SVGAGI (reference sequence). This CDR3 is 14 amino acids long. CDR3 loop: CASSYLVNTGELFF. Here the CDR3 DNA reads TGTGCCAGCAGTTACCTAGTAAACACCGGGGAGCTGTTTTTT.

This sequence joins TRBV6-6 and TRBJ2-7; the match to TRBD1 covers 11 bases. Germline-derived CDR1 and CDR2 are MNHNY and SVGAGI (reference sequence). The CDR3 totals 15 residues. The V segment lost 6 bases and the J segment 4 bases; nucleotides outside the gene matches: 8. CDR3 bases: TGTGCCAGCAGCCGAAGAGGACAGGGGGCATACGAGCAGTACTTC. This encodes CASSRRGQGAYEQYF.

Regarding this clone: Other nucleotide sequences in the sample specify the same CDR3. This chain links TRBV28 with TRBJ2-1; D might be TRBD2 (6 bases). This CDR3 spans 15 amino acids. The germline V and J ends were trimmed by 5 bases and 0 bases, with 11 bases remaining between them. The germline V gene encodes CDR1 MDHEN and CDR2 SYDVKM. The CDR3 sequence: CASSTSGLSYNEQFF. In DNA, the CDR3 is TGTGCCAGCAGTACAAGCGGGCTCTCCTACAATGAGCAGTTCTTC.

The chain employs TRBV6-5 and TRBJ2-1; possible D gene TRBD1, 5 bases. CDR3 length equals 13 residues. V was shortened by 4 bases and J by 8 bases, with 12 bases between the two germline ends. Looked up from germline, CDR1 is MNHEY and CDR2 is SVGAGI. The CDR3 bases are TGTGCCAGCAGTTCCTGGCAGGGCGATGAGCAGTTCTTC. It codes for CASSSWQGDEQFF.

The V and J genes are TRBV7-2 and TRBJ1-2; D is unclear. V shed 5 bases and J shed 2 bases, with 15 bases lying between them. Germline V gene data show CDR1 as SGHTA and CDR2 as FQGNSA. The CDR3 runs 15 residues. Here the CDR3 reads CASSPQSGENYGYTF. For the CDR3, the DNA is TGTGCCAGCAGCCCCCAGAGCGGTGAGAACTATGGCTACACCTTC.

The chain has TRBV7-9 and TRBJ2-2; D is unclear. V was pared by 0 bases and J by 0 bases, with 8 bases between. The CDR3 is 16 residues long. Looked up from germline, CDR1 is SEHNR and CDR2 is FQNEAQ (reference sequence). The CDR3 region is CASSLATGSNTGELFF. The CDR3 nucleotides read TGTGCCAGCAGCTTAGCGACGGGTTCGAACACCGGGGAGCTGTTTTTT.

The rearrangement joins TRBV2 to TRBJ2-5, with 9 bases matching TRBD1. Per germline, CDR1 SNHLY and CDR2 FYNNEI. V trimming: 8 bases; J trimming: 4 bases; junction bases outside the gene matches: 8. This CDR3 contains 14 residues. The DNA of the CDR3 is TGTGCCAGCTCTCGGGGACAGGGTGCAGAGACCCAGTACTTC. Residues: CASSRGQGAETQYF.

V usage is TRBV7-2 and J usage is TRBJ2-5; D uncertain. V was shortened by 5 bases and J by 1 base, with 5 bases between the two germline ends. This CDR3 comprises 12 residues. The germline V gene has CDR1 SGHTA and CDR2 FQGNSA. The DNA for the CDR3 is TGTGCCAGCAGCCGCTCCCAAGAGACCCAGTACTTC. Translated, it gives CASSRSQETQYF.

A note on this clone: The sample carries other DNA sequences with the same CDR3. The V gene is TRBV18, the J gene TRBJ2-5; the D gene is possibly TRBD1 (5 bases). The CDR3 is made up of 14 amino acids. V was pared by 2 bases and J by 4 bases, with 11 bases between. Germline V CDR1 and CDR2: KGHSH, LQKENI. This CDR3 is CASSPGAQAETQYF. For the CDR3, the DNA is TGTGCCAGCTCACCAGGGGCCCAGGCAGAGACCCAGTACTTC.

Comments on this clone: Other DNA sequences of this sample code for an identical CDR3. The gene calls are TRBV5-1 and TRBJ2-2; D uncertain. Germline CDR1 and CDR2: SGHRS and YFSETQ. Trimming took 0 bases from V and 8 from J, leaving 5 bases between them. The CDR3 extends over 12 amino acids. CDR3 in DNA: TGCGCCAGCAGCTTGGAAGTGGGGGAGCTGTTTTTT. Its protein is CASSLEVGELFF.

This clone was counted a single time. The V and J genes are TRBV5-4 and TRBJ2-5, with 8 bases identical to TRBD2. The CDR3 length is 15 residues. Germline loops: CDR1 SGHNT, CDR2 YYREEE (reference sequence). Trimming at V came to 2 bases and at J to 4 bases, leaving 7 bases not matched to a gene. The CDR3 DNA reads TGTGCCAGCAGCTTCAACCTAGCGGGTGGAGAGACCCAGTACTTC. Translating gives CASSFNLAGGETQYF.

V usage is TRBV21-1 and J usage is TRBJ2-7; TRBD1, as called in the table, went unchecked against the DNA. TRBV21-1 constitutes a pseudogene. The CDR3 is 14 amino acids. The CDR3 nucleotides are TGTGCCAGCAGCGCACCAGGGGGCTCCTACGAGCAGTACTTC. The encoded protein is CASSAPGGSYEQYF.

The chain couples TRBV5-6 to TRBJ2-3; D uncertain. V was clipped by 3 bases and J by 5 bases, with 10 bases between them. The CDR3 contains 13 residues. Germline V gene sequence: CDR1 SGHDT, CDR2 YYEEEE. The CDR3 loop reads CASSSVERDTQYF. Written as DNA, the CDR3 is TGTGCCAGCAGCTCGGTGGAACGAGATACGCAGTATTTT.

In its sample, this clone was seen a few times. Written as DNA, the CDR3 is TGTGCCAGCAGTCAATCGGGTAGGCATGGCTACACCTTC. This gives the protein CASSQSGRHGYTF. This rearrangement joins TRBV28 to TRBJ1-2, with D unresolved. This CDR3 has 13 amino acids. V lost 5 bases and J lost 6, with 13 bases in between. The germline CDR1 and CDR2 sequences are MDHEN and SYDVKM.

The genes are TRBV5-1 and TRBJ2-5; possibly TRBD2 for D (6 bases). The CDR3 contains 16 residues. The V end was cut by 2 bases, the J end by 2 bases, with 16 bases between. Germline V gene sequence: CDR1 SGHRS, CDR2 YFSETQ. The CDR3 coding sequence is TGCGCCAGCAGCTTAGGGGACTCGTCCGGGCAAGAGACCCAGTACTTC. As protein: CASSLGDSSGQETQYF.

The chain has TRBV15 and TRBJ1-4; the D is unclear. The CDR3 length is 13 residues. The germline V gene has CDR1 LNHNV and CDR2 YYDKDF (reference sequence). V shed 8 bases and J shed 6 bases, with 13 bases lying between them. CDR3 protein: CATHGPADEKLFF. CDR3 nucleotide sequence: TGTGCCACCCACGGGCCTGCGGATGAAAAACTGTTTTTT.

The J gene is TRBJ2-2, the V gene TRBV5-1; D uncertain. Germline V lookup: CDR1 SGHRS, CDR2 YFSETQ. V lost 0 bases to trimming and J lost 8 bases, with 11 bases between them. The CDR3 loop spans 14 amino acids. CDR3 sequence reads: CASSLVGSLGELFF. The CDR3 bases are TGCGCCAGCAGCTTGGTAGGCAGTCTGGGGGAGCTGTTTTTT. The complete variable domain, with remaining parts taken from reference TRBV5-1 and TRBJ2-2, reads KAGVTQTPRYLIKTRGQQVTLSCSPISGHRSVSWYQQTPGQGLQFLFEYFSETQRNKGNFPGRFSGRQFSNSRSEMNVSTLELGDSALYLCASSLVGSLGELFFGEGSRLTVL.

The rearrangement uses TRBV28 and TRBJ2-5; 8 bases are a match to TRBD1. Trimming took 2 bases from V and 1 from J; bases not matched to a gene: 6. The CDR3 length is 16 residues. CDR1 and CDR2 (germline): MDHEN, SYDVKM. DNA of the CDR3: TGTGCCAGCAGTTTAGCCGCCAGGGGGCTCCAAGAGACCCAGTACTTC. Protein sequence: CASSLAARGLQETQYF.

This clone was recorded only once. The V gene is TRBV6-5, the J gene TRBJ1-2, with D perhaps TRBD1 (6 bases). V was trimmed by 5 bases and J by 8 bases, leaving 21 bases between them. The CDR3 has 15 residues. Per germline, CDR1 MNHEY and CDR2 SVGAGI. The CDR3 protein is CASSPRGAAQGGYTF. CDR3 bases: TGTGCCAGCAGTCCCCGCGGAGCAGCCCAGGGGGGCTACACCTTC.

This clone has only one observation. This chain links TRBV28 with TRBJ2-2; 7 bases agree with TRBD1. This CDR3 region has 14 residues. V gave up 7 bases and J gave up 6 bases; unmatched junction bases: 8. Germline CDR1 reads MDHEN; CDR2 reads SYDVKM. Here the CDR3 reads CASTGTVGSGELFF. The CDR3 DNA is TGTGCCAGCACAGGGACAGTTGGATCCGGGGAGCTGTTTTTT.

This chain joins TRBV5-1 and TRBJ2-6, with a tentative D call TRBD1 (5 bases). Germline V gene lookup returns CDR1 SGHRS and CDR2 YFSETQ. The CDR3 consists of 15 residues. The germline V and J ends were trimmed by 4 bases and 4 bases, with 12 bases remaining between them. The CDR3 loop reads CASSPQDLGANVLTF. In DNA, the CDR3 is TGCGCCAGCAGCCCACAGGATTTAGGGGCCAACGTCCTGACTTTC.

The V gene is TRBV2, the J gene TRBJ2-7; 9 bases agree with TRBD1. Germline CDR1 SNHLY, CDR2 FYNNEI. This CDR3 region has 15 residues. V shed 3 bases, J shed 3 bases, and the junction held 6 bases outside the gene matches. The chain's CDR3 is CASSDIGGQGYEQYF. The CDR3 DNA is TGTGCCAGCAGTGATATCGGGGGACAGGGCTACGAGCAGTACTTC.

The rearrangement links TRBV11-2 to TRBJ2-7; maybe TRBD1 (6 bases). CDR3 length: 16 amino acids. Germline lookup yields CDR1 SGHAT and CDR2 FQNNGV. The V and J ends lost 1 base and 0 bases respectively, with 13 bases between them. CDR3 sequence (DNA): TGTGCCAGCAGCTTAGGTGACAGGCCGAGCTCCTACGAGCAGTACTTC. Its translation: CASSLGDRPSSYEQYF.

The chain combines TRBV29-1 with TRBJ1-2, with unresolved D. This CDR3 comprises 12 residues. Trimming pared 4 bases from V and 1 base from J, leaving 7 bases between. Germline V gene lookup returns CDR1 SQVTM and CDR2 ANQGSEA. Here the CDR3 reads CSVGADNYGYTF. CDR3 bases: TGCAGCGTTGGGGCCGATAACTATGGCTACACCTTC.

In the case of this clone: The same CDR3 arises from other DNA sequences in this sample as well. The V and J genes are TRBV2 and TRBJ2-5; the match to TRBD2 covers 12 bases. The CDR3 consists of 15 residues. The junction had 9 bases not matched to a gene; V was cut back by 8 bases and J by 5 bases. Germline values: CDR1 SNHLY, CDR2 FYNNEI. CDR3 DNA: TGTGCCAGCTCCCCTAGCGGGAGGGCCAGGGAGACCCAGTACTTC. This gives the protein CASSPSGRARETQYF.